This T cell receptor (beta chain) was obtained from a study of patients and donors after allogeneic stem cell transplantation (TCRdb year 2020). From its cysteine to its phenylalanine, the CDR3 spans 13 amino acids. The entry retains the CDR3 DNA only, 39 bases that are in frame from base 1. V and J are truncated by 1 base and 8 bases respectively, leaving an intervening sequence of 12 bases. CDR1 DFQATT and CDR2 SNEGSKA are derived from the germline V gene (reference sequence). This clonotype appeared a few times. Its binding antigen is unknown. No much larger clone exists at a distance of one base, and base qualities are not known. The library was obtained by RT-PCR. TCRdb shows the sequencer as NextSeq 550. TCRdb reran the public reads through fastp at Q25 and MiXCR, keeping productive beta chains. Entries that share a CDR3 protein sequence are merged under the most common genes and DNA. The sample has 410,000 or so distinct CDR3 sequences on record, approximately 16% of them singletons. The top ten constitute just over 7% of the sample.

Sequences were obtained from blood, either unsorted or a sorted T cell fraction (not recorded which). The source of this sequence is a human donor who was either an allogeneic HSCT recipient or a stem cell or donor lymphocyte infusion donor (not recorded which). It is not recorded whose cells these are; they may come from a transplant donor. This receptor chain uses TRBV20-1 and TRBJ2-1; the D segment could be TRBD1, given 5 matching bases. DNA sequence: TGCAGTGCTAGAGCTCGCCTCAGGGATGAGCAGTTCTTC. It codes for CSARARLRDEQFF.